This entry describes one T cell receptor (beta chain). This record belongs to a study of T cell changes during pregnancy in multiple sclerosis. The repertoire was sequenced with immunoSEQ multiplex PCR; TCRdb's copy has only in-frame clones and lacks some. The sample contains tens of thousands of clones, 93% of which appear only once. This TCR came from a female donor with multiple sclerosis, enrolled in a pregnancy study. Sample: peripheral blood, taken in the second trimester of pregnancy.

This CDR3 is CASSYDGDSYEQYF. The CDR3 DNA sequence: TGCGCCAGCAGCTATGACGGAGACTCCTACGAGCAGTACTTC. This chain links TRBV5-1 with TRBJ2-7; D is undetermined. Germline V gene data show CDR1 as SGHRS and CDR2 as YFSETQ. The CDR3 loop spans 14 amino acids. V was clipped by 3 bases and J by 0 bases, with 10 bases between them.